This is a list of T cell receptor beta chains from one sample in a study of T cell responses to AZD1222 COVID-19 vaccine. TCRdb's copy holds only in-frame clones and misses some; the assay was immunoSEQ multiplex PCR. The repertoire has about 270,000 clones, roughly 93% of them found once; the top ten carry 0.55%. The material was peripheral blood, obtained 28 days after the second AZD1222 dose. The source of these receptors is an adult who received the AZD1222 COVID-19 vaccine. Each CDR3 is given with its conserved first and last residue. A D gene is named only where the DNA matches it firmly. Clone size is given for some rows only: seen once, a few or many times, or a class if the clone is expanded.

size | J | V | D | DNA | CDR3
. | TRBJ1-2 | TRBV11-2 | . | TGTGCCAGCCCCGAGAAGTTTGGGTATGGCTACACCTTC | CASPEKFGYGYTF
. | TRBJ2-3 | TRBV2 | . | TGTGCCAGCAGTGACCCCCCGGGGGGCCAGACTGGAGATACGCAGTATTTT | CASSDPPGGQTGDTQYF
few | TRBJ1-1 | TRBV2 | . | TGTGCCAGCATGGGGACGGGGACTGAAGCTTTCTTT | CASMGTGTEAFF
once | TRBJ1-2 | TRBV28 | TRBD1 | TGTGCCAGCAGGATGGGACAGTACTATGGCTACACCTTC | CASRMGQYYGYTF
. | TRBJ2-7 | TRBV28 | . | TGTGCCAGCAGTCCTGGGACCCGAATCTACGAGCAGTACTTC | CASSPGTRIYEQYF
once | TRBJ1-2 | TRBV3-1/TRBV3-2 | . | TGTGCCAGCAGCCAAGAAGGGGACACCTATGGCTACACCTTC | CASSQEGDTYGYTF
. | TRBJ2-7 | TRBV10-3 | . | TGTGCCATCAGCGAGGCCCGTTACGAGCAGTACTTC | CAISEARYEQYF
. | TRBJ1-1 | TRBV6-6 | . | TGTGCCAGCAGTTTAAGGGCTGAAGCTTTCTTT | CASSLRAEAFF
once | TRBJ1-4 | TRBV11-2 | . | TGTGCCAGCAGCTTGGCCCGGCATCTGAATGAAAAACTGTTTTTT | CASSLARHLNEKLFF
. | TRBJ2-6 | TRBV10-3 | . | TGTGCCATCAGTGTGAATACCGGGGCCAACGTCCTGACTTTC | CAISVNTGANVLTF
. | TRBJ1-1 | TRBV27 | TRBD1 | TGTGCCAGCAGTCCGAGACAGGGGAACACTGAAGCTTTCTTT | CASSPRQGNTEAFF
. | TRBJ2-5 | TRBV2 | TRBD1 | TGTGCCAGCAGCGGACGACAGGGGGTTGGGGAGACCCAGTACTTC | CASSGRQGVGETQYF
. | TRBJ2-7 | TRBV23-1 | . | TGCGCCAGCAGCCTCGACACCTACGAGCAGTACTTC | CASSLDTYEQYF
. | TRBJ2-1 | TRBV28 | TRBD2 | TGTGCCATCGGCAGGACTAGCGCCTACAATGAGCAGTTCTTC | CAIGRTSAYNEQFF
. | TRBJ2-1 | TRBV10-3 | . | TGTGCCATCAGTGAGCCCCGGAGAGCAGGGGATGAGCAGTTCTTC | CAISEPRRAGDEQFF
. | TRBJ2-2 | TRBV24-1 | . | TGTGCCACCAGTGATTACTACACCGGGGAGCTGTTTTTT | CATSDYYTGELFF
. | TRBJ2-6 | TRBV5-5 | . | TGTGCCAGCAGCTTGGGATCCGGGATCGGGGCCAACGTCCTGACTTTC | CASSLGSGIGANVLTF
few | TRBJ2-7 | TRBV30 | . | TGTGCCTGGAGTGTAGAGGGTGGTTACGACGAGCAGTACTTC | CAWSVEGGYDEQYF
. | TRBJ1-1 | TRBV2 | . | TGTGCCAGCTGTGTGAACACTGAAGCTTTCTTT | CASCVNTEAFF
. | TRBJ2-2 | TRBV7-2 | TRBD2 | TGTGCCAGCAGCCTCTTAACGGGAGGGGTCGGGGAGCTGTTTTTT | CASSLLTGGVGELFF
. | TRBJ2-3 | TRBV5-6 | . | TGTGCCAGCAGAAGGGGTTGGACCGGGGGCACAGATACGCAGTATTTT | CASRRGWTGGTDTQYF
. | TRBJ2-1 | TRBV19 | . | TGTGCCAGTAGTGCCGGGGCCGTCAATGAGCAGTTCTTC | CASSAGAVNEQFF
. | TRBJ2-6 | TRBV27 | . | TGTGCCAGCTCCTCCCTGGGTTCTGGGGCCAACGTCCTGACTTTC | CASSSLGSGANVLTF
. | TRBJ1-5 | TRBV3-1/TRBV3-2 | TRBD1 | TGTGCCAGCAGCCAAACCAGGGGGAATCAGCCCCAGCATTTT | CASSQTRGNQPQHF
. | TRBJ1-6 | TRBV18 | . | TGTGCCAGCTCACCCACCGGGGCCTATAATTCACCCCTCCACTTT | CASSPTGAYNSPLHF
. | TRBJ2-3 | TRBV4-1 | . | TGCGCCAGCAGCCAACCTTGGAGTTCAGGAAATACGCAGTATTTT | CASSQPWSSGNTQYF
. | TRBJ1-5 | TRBV6-5 | . | TGTGCCAGCAGCCCGATAGCCCGGGGCAATCAGCCCCAGCATTTT | CASSPIARGNQPQHF
. | TRBJ2-2 | TRBV9 | TRBD1 | TGTGCCAGCAGCGCGGCCGGGACAGGGACCGCCGGGGAGCTGTTTTTT | CASSAAGTGTAGELFF
. | TRBJ1-5 | TRBV9 | . | TGTGCCAGCAGCGCCGGTCCTCATCAGCCCCAGCATTTT | CASSAGPHQPQHF
. | TRBJ2-7 | TRBV28 | TRBD1 | TGTGCCAGCTTACAGGGGAGCCCCTACGAGCAGTACTTC | CASLQGSPYEQYF
once | TRBJ1-5 | TRBV18 | . | TGTGCCAGCTCACCCGGGACGTTAGGGGTAGAGCCCCAGCATTTT | CASSPGTLGVEPQHF
. | TRBJ1-2 | TRBV4-1 | . | TGCGCCAGCAGCCAAGAGCACCGTTTAAAACCTAACTATGGCTACACCTTC | CASSQEHRLKPNYGYTF
. | TRBJ2-1 | TRBV4-3 | TRBD2 | TGCGCCAGCAGCCTTGGACTAGCGCGTTACAATGAGCAGTTCTTC | CASSLGLARYNEQFF
. | TRBJ2-7 | TRBV4-3 | TRBD2 | TGCGCCAGCAGTCGGACTAGCGGGAGTTACGAGCAGTACTTC | CASSRTSGSYEQYF
. | TRBJ1-2 | TRBV5-5 | TRBD1 | TGTGCCAGCAGTCAAACAGGGGACTATGGCTACACCTTC | CASSQTGDYGYTF
. | TRBJ2-2 | TRBV5-1 | . | TGCGCCAGCAGCTTGGAGGTAGGATTGAACACCGGGGAGCTGTTTTTT | CASSLEVGLNTGELFF
. | TRBJ2-7 | TRBV6-5 | . | TGTGCCAGCAGTTTTGGACGCACCCGATTCTACGAGCAGTACTTC | CASSFGRTRFYEQYF
. | TRBJ1-2 | TRBV3-1/TRBV3-2 | . | TGTGCCAGCAGCCAAGCGCTGGACTATGGCTACACCTTC | CASSQALDYGYTF
. | TRBJ2-1 | TRBV7-6 | . | TGTGCCAGCAGCTTATGGGGCCGCTCCTACAATGAGCAGTTCTTC | CASSLWGRSYNEQFF
. | TRBJ1-1 | TRBV20-1 | TRBD1 | TGCAGTGCTAGTACAGGGGCTCTGAACACTGAAGCTTTCTTT | CSASTGALNTEAFF
. | TRBJ2-2 | TRBV25-1 | TRBD1 | TGTGCCAGCAGTGGACGACAGGGCGGCAGGGAGCTGTTTTTT | CASSGRQGGRELFF
once | TRBJ1-6 | TRBV7-9 | . | TGTGCCAGCAGCTTAGGGGGCCCTCATTCACCCCTCCACTTT | CASSLGGPHSPLHF
. | TRBJ2-5 | TRBV5-1 | TRBD2 | TGCGCCAGCAGCTCGGGACTAGCGGGGGGGCTTGAGACCCAGTACTTC | CASSSGLAGGLETQYF
. | TRBJ1-2 | TRBV18 | . | TGTGCCAGCTCACCCCCTATGGGGGGGAATGGCTACACCTTC | CASSPPMGGNGYTF
. | TRBJ1-3 | TRBV13 | . | TGTGCCAGCAGCCCAGGTATCTCTGGAAACACCATATATTTT | CASSPGISGNTIYF
. | TRBJ2-3 | TRBV29-1 | . | TGCAGCGCTCGCGACCCAGATACGCAGTATTTT | CSARDPDTQYF
. | TRBJ2-2 | TRBV9 | TRBD1 | TGTGCCAGCAGCGTGGACAGGGTGGGCACCGGGGAGCTGTTTTTT | CASSVDRVGTGELFF